This T cell receptor beta chain was recorded in a study of T-cell memory formation after mild COVID-19. Each CDR3 protein gets one entry after TCRdb re-called the 5' RACE reads with MiXCR. Of approximately 340,000 distinct CDR3 sequences listed, more than 15% are singletons. This CDR3 contains 13 residues. Germline V gene lookup returns CDR1 MNHEY and CDR2 SVGAGI. With 6 bases removed from V and 1 base from J, the gap between germline ends came to 10 bases. This TCR was sampled from a man between 18 and 35 years old who had mild COVID-19 (a few samples of this study predate the infection). Cell type and time point are not known. The sequenced sample was PBMCs or a T cell subset sorted from them (not recorded which). This chain connects TRBV6-5 to TRBJ2-7; the D gene is possibly TRBD2 (5 bases). Here the CDR3 DNA reads TGTGCCAGCAGGAGTGGCGGGTCCTACGAGCAGTACGTC. Protein sequence: CASRSGGSYEQYV.